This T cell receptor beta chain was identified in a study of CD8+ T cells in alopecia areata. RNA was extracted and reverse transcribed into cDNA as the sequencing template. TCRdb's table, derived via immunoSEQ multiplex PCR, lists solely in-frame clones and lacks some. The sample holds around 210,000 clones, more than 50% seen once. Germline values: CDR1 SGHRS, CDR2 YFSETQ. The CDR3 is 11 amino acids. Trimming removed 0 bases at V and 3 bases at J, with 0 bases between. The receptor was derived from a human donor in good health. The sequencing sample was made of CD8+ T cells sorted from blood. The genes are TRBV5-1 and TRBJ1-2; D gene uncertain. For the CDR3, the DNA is TGCGCCAGCAGCTTGGACTATGGCTACACCTTC. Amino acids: CASSLDYGYTF.